This T cell receptor beta chain originates from a study of vaccination and CD4 T cells after COVID-19. Background on the study: In the convalescent cohort, there were six males and four females, two of them Hispanic. Researchers treated control cultures with a CEFX pool, an HIV-1 Nef pool, or no peptide. Findings of the study overall: Post-vaccination reactive clonotypes (median roughly 35) did not differ significantly from post-infection (roughly 21).

The Oncomine TCR Beta short-read assay was what sequenced the DNA obtained from cultured CD4+ T cells. From cultured CD4+ T cells, genomic DNA was extracted. In TCRdb, the PCR reads were re-called with MiXCR into one record per CDR3 protein. Counted here are more than 10,000 distinct CDR3 sequences, over 50% occurring once; the ten biggest clones make up roughly 20%. Documented treatment: roughly 10-day PBMC culture with coronavirus spike peptide pools or control peptides (ViraFEST assay). The CDR3 extends over 15 amino acids. Germline CDR1 and CDR2: DFQATT and SNEGSKA (reference sequence). V dropped 6 bases and J dropped 3 bases, with 20 bases sitting between them. Regarding this clonotype: Its matching antigen is unknown.

The sequencing used cultured CD4+ T cells from blood, collected after SARS-CoV-2 vaccination. This receptor was taken from a human donor with COVID-19. The gene calls are TRBV20-1 and TRBJ1-1; weak D call: TRBD1 (5 bases). CDR3 in amino acids: CSAPKRRGTDTEAFF. The CDR3 DNA reads TGCAGTGCCCCAAAAAGGAGGGGTACTGACACTGAAGCTTTCTTT.